A single sample is the source of the 10 T cell receptor beta chains below, sequenced in a study of T cell repertoires in cytomegalovirus infection. Antigens of these TCRs are unknown. TCRdb re-derived calls from the reads in MiXCR, one entry per CDR3 protein. The sample has 200,000 or so distinct CDR3 sequences; about 38% are singletons. The sample in question was CD8+ T cells from cultured PBMCs, obtained from culture after CMV antigen stimulation. The receptors originated from a human donor in good health (CMV status not recorded). Some clones in this sample may be carry-over from other donors' samples.

V usage is TRBV7-9 and J usage is TRBJ2-7; D might be TRBD1 (6 bases). CDR1 is SEHNR and CDR2 is FQNEAQ in the germline V gene (reference sequence). The germline V and J ends were trimmed by 1 base and 1 base, with 11 bases remaining between them. The CDR3 has 15 residues. CDR3 DNA: TGTGCCAGCAGCTTAGGGCGCAGGGGATCCTACGAGCAGTACTTC. It encodes CASSLGRRGSYEQYF.

In this sample, this clonotype turned up a few times. The rearrangement joins TRBV12-3 or TRBV12-4 to TRBJ2-1; the D gene is possibly TRBD1 (6 bases). V was shortened by 5 bases and J by 13 bases, with 9 bases between the two germline ends. The CDR3 contains 10 residues. As DNA, the CDR3 is TGTGCCAGCAGTAAGGGACACCAGTTCTTC. The encoded protein is CASSKGHQFF.

The chain employs TRBV9 and TRBJ1-1; tentatively, D is TRBD1 (6 bases). This CDR3 has 13 amino acids. Germline V CDR1 and CDR2: SGDLS, YYNGEE. V was pared by 3 bases and J by 6 bases, with 12 bases between. CDR3 DNA: TGTGCCAGCAGCGCGGAGGGGGAGGCTGAAGCTTTCTTT. Translation: CASSAEGEAEAFF.

The rearrangement joins TRBV19 to TRBJ2-3, with TRBD2 matching 10 bases. The CDR3 has 15 residues. V was clipped by 2 bases and J by 3 bases; unmatched bases: 2. The germline V gene encodes CDR1 LNHDA and CDR2 SQIVND (reference sequence). CDR3 loop: CASSILAGATDTQYF. The CDR3 DNA is TGTGCCAGTAGTATACTAGCGGGGGCAACAGATACGCAGTATTTT.

The V call is TRBV19, the J call TRBJ1-5; TRBD1 matches 11 bases. This CDR3 comprises 13 residues. With 10 bases clipped from V and 5 bases from J, the junction kept 4 bases outside the gene matches. The germline gives CDR1 LNHDA, CDR2 SQIVND (reference sequence). The CDR3 DNA follows: TGTGCCACCTGGACAGGGGGCTATCAGCCCCAGCATTTT. It codes for CATWTGGYQPQHF.

This clonotype was found a few times. The chain joins TRBV27 to TRBJ1-2; 12 nucleotides align to TRBD1. Germline CDR1 MNHEY, CDR2 SMNVEV (reference sequence). V trimming: 5 bases; J trimming: 7 bases; junction bases outside the gene matches: 8. CDR3 size: 15 residues. The CDR3 DNA is TGTGCCAGCAGTAGCCCGGGACAGGGGGCTTTTGGCTACACCTTC. Its translation: CASSSPGQGAFGYTF.

This chain uses TRBV7-9 with TRBJ2-7; D remains unclear. The CDR3 runs to 15 residues. Germline CDR1 reads SEHNR; CDR2 reads FQNEAQ (reference sequence). Deletions cut 4 bases from V and 4 bases from J, with 17 bases between. CDR3: CASSSPSGRVYEQYF. CDR3 sequence (DNA): TGTGCCAGCAGCTCTCCCTCTGGTCGGGTTTACGAGCAGTACTTC.

The chain employs TRBV7-9 and TRBJ1-2, with D possibly TRBD1 on 5 matching bases. V was clipped by 0 bases and J by 0 bases, with 11 bases between them. The CDR3 runs to 16 residues. Germline V lookup: CDR1 SEHNR, CDR2 FQNEAQ (reference sequence). CDR3 sequence reads: CASSLARGPANYGYTF. Written as DNA, the CDR3 is TGTGCCAGCAGCTTAGCGCGGGGCCCAGCTAACTATGGCTACACCTTC.

CDR3 in DNA: TGTGCCAGCAGCTTTTCTTACGGGACTGAAGCTTTCTTT. Amino acids: CASSFSYGTEAFF. The chain recombines TRBV11-3 with TRBJ1-1; D not certain. Germline values: CDR1 SGHNT, CDR2 YENEEA. The CDR3 sequence is 13 residues long. Trimming took off 3 bases at V and 5 bases at J, with 10 bases between the two ends.

The CDR3 reads CSALPGALNTEAFF. CDR3 nucleotide sequence: TGCAGTGCACTCCCGGGGGCACTGAACACTGAAGCTTTCTTT. The chain joins TRBV20-1 to TRBJ1-1; TRBD1 might be the D (6 bases). V lost 6 bases to trimming and J lost 0 bases, with 14 bases between them. From germline, CDR1 is DFQATT and CDR2 SNEGSKA (reference sequence). CDR3 length: 14 amino acids.